This entry describes one T cell receptor (beta chain). The record originates from a study of T cells in Graves' hyperthyroidism and ophthalmopathy. Germline CDR1 DFQATT, CDR2 SNEGSKA (reference sequence). Trimming pared 6 bases from V and 10 bases from J, leaving 28 bases between. This CDR3 has 16 amino acids. Template material for amplifying TCR beta CDR3 regions consisted of RNA transcripts. The HTBI primer set was used in a first-round RT-PCR of the TCR CDR3. A single record per CDR3 protein comes from TCRdb applying MiXCR to the multiplex PCR reads. The sample has some 580,000 distinct CDR3 sequences, roughly a sixth seen once.

The sequencing input was blood. This chain uses TRBV20-1 with TRBJ2-1, with TRBD2 as a possible D gene (6 bases). This receptor was obtained from a woman in her thirties or forties with Graves' ophthalmopathy. CDR3 sequence (DNA): TGCAGTGCCATCCGTATGCTTAGCGGCCCTCAGGCCGAGCAGTTCTTC. Amino acid sequence: CSAIRMLSGPQAEQFF.